This T cell receptor (beta chain) was identified in a study of beta chain features in type 1 diabetes. Looking at the study overall: Patient and healthy donor groups were alike in age, gender and cell yields. Study-level results: When Type 1 diabetes patients were examined, their TCRB CDR3s proved moderately but significantly shorter in all four CD4+ subsets.

Sorting with CD45RO/CCR7/CD25/CD127/CD95/CD27 yielded naive, central memory, regulatory and stem-like memory CD4+ cells. In its sample, this clone was seen a few times. As yet, its antigen is unknown. The CDR3 sequence is 19 residues long. V was clipped by 4 bases and J by 0 bases; unmatched bases: 10. CDR1 is SGHAT and CDR2 is FQNNGV in the germline V gene. Since all of the isolated RNA was reverse transcribed, expressed TCRB transcripts were what got sequenced. The table came from immunoSEQ multiplex PCR; TCRdb's copy has only in-frame clones and leaves some out. The sample includes 350,000 to 400,000 clones, about 14% seen only once; the top ten take around 0.02%.

The rearrangement uses TRBV11-2 and TRBJ2-6; 9 nucleotides align to TRBD2. The clonotype originates from a woman under 30 in good health. The sample consisted of naive CD4+ T cells from blood. Here the CDR3 reads CASSSHLGTSPSGANVLTF. The CDR3 bases are TGTGCCAGCAGCTCGCACTTGGGGACTAGCCCCTCTGGGGCCAACGTCCTGACTTTC.